This entry describes one TCR beta chain. The antigen is not known. The CDR3 sequence is 12 residues long. Deletions cut 2 bases from V and 4 bases from J, with 6 bases between. The germline CDR1 and CDR2 sequences are ENHRY and SYGVKD. This sample is drawn from a study of T cells in Graves' hyperthyroidism and ophthalmopathy. Ophthalmopathy patients had moderate-to-severe active disease, CAS ≥3, NOSPECS ≥4, and disease duration under 3 months. Study outcomes and limitations: Most thyroid clonotypes expanded above 0.001 appeared in blood too.

Researchers amplified the TCR beta CDR3 regions from RNA transcripts. During a first-round RT-PCR of the TCR CDR3, the HTBI primer set was used. TCRdb called the multiplex PCR reads again in MiXCR, with one record for every CDR3 protein. The sample has roughly 500,000 distinct CDR3 sequences; around 22% are singletons. This receptor was obtained from a woman aged 25 to 45 with Graves' ophthalmopathy. Sequencing was performed on blood. The chain has TRBV10-3 and TRBJ2-7; tentative D call: TRBD2 (5 bases). CDR3 loop: CAISEEGYEQYF. Here the CDR3 DNA reads TGTGCCATCAGTGAGGAGGGTTACGAGCAGTACTTC.